The sequence of this TCR beta chain was determined in a study of T cells in Graves' hyperthyroidism and ophthalmopathy. RNA transcripts were the template for amplifying TCR beta CDR3 regions. In the first-round RT-PCR of the TCR CDR3, the HTBI primer set was used. One entry per CDR3 protein, called by TCRdb with MiXCR from the multiplex PCR reads. The sample includes approximately 590,000 distinct CDR3 sequences, about 43% of them seen just once. The CDR3 extends over 16 amino acids. CDR1 and CDR2 (germline): MGHDK, SYGVNS. V lost 4 bases and J lost 5; bases outside the gene matches: 12. The receptor comes from a woman younger than 30 with Graves' hyperthyroidism. The specimen was peripheral blood or thyroid tissue (not recorded which). V usage is TRBV25-1 and J usage is TRBJ2-5; 8 nucleotides agree with TRBD2. CDR3 region: CASSARDQGLGETQYF. CDR3 DNA: TGTGCCAGCAGTGCTAGAGATCAGGGACTAGGGGAGACCCAGTACTTC.